What follows are 8 T cell receptor beta chains derived from one specimen sequenced in a study of chemoradiotherapy in HPV16-positive cancers. TCRdb's copy holds only in-frame clones and misses some; the assay was immunoSEQ multiplex PCR. The sample yields some 3,100 clones, about 85% seen once. Sequences were derived from tumor tissue, sampled from a patient who underwent chemoradiotherapy. Source of these receptors: a human donor with HPV-associated anogenital cancer.

This clone was picked up a small number of times. The CDR3 spells CTSSQDRRAYNQPQHF. In nucleotides, the CDR3 is TGCACCAGCAGCCAAGATCGAAGGGCGTACAATCAGCCCCAGCATTTT. The chain uses TRBV1 and TRBJ1-5. TRBV1 is termed a pseudogene. The CDR3 runs to 16 residues.

The CDR3 spells CASSNQLAGANEQFF. The CDR3 coding sequence is TGCGCCAGCAGCAATCAACTAGCGGGGGCCAATGAGCAGTTCTTC. The gene calls are TRBV5-1 and TRBJ2-1; TRBD2 aligns across 11 bases. From germline, CDR1 is SGHRS and CDR2 YFSETQ. The CDR3 runs to 15 residues. J was trimmed by 6 bases and V by 4 bases; bases with no gene match: 6.

In DNA, the CDR3 is TGTGCCAGCAGGCCTACAGGATCCGAGCAGTACTTC. It yields the protein CASRPTGSEQYF. The chain is built from TRBV2 and TRBJ2-7, with D possibly matching TRBD1 (5 bases). The CDR3 length is 12 residues. V was clipped by 6 bases and J by 6 bases, with 12 bases between them. The germline V gene has CDR1 SNHLY and CDR2 FYNNEI.

This clone occurred once. The chain combines TRBV14 with TRBJ2-5; D not certain. V dropped 0 bases and J dropped 4 bases, with 6 bases sitting between them. This CDR3 region has 13 residues. Germline loops: CDR1 SGHDN, CDR2 FVKESK. The CDR3 region is CASSQEEGETQYF. CDR3 coding DNA: TGTGCCAGCAGCCAAGAAGAAGGAGAGACCCAGTACTTC.

The chain uses TRBV19 and TRBJ2-7; 12 nucleotides agree with TRBD2. The length of the CDR3 is 13 residues. The V gene end was trimmed by 5 bases and the J gene end by 7 bases; junction bases not matched to a gene: 3. The germline V gene encodes CDR1 LNHDA and CDR2 SQIVND (reference sequence). CDR3 region: CASSPGLAGEQYF. CDR3 bases: TGTGCCAGTAGTCCCGGACTAGCGGGAGAGCAGTACTTC.

This rearrangement joins TRBV19 to TRBJ1-1; D gene unclear. Trimming removed 3 bases from V and 8 bases from J, with 10 bases in between. The length of the CDR3 is 12 residues. Per the germline V gene, CDR1 is LNHDA and CDR2 is SQIVND (reference sequence). The CDR3 nucleotides read TGTGCCAGTAGTATGGGCCGGAGGGAAGCTTTCTTT. It translates to CASSMGRREAFF. Combining the CDR3 with reference TRBV19 and TRBJ1-1 gives the whole variable domain DGGITQSPKYLFRKEGQNVTLSCEQNLNHDAMYWYRQDPGQGLRLIYYSQIVNDFQKGDIAEGYSVSREKKESFPLTVTSAQKNPTAFYLCASSMGRREAFFGQGTRLTVV.

This clone occurred once. The chain couples TRBV27 to TRBJ2-5; tentative D call: TRBD2 (5 bases). From germline, CDR1 is MNHEY and CDR2 SMNVEV (reference sequence). This CDR3 spans 13 amino acids. V lost 2 bases and J lost 3, with 7 bases in between. The CDR3 loop reads CASSLVGEETQYF. The CDR3 nucleotides read TGTGCCAGCAGTTTAGTGGGAGAAGAGACCCAGTACTTC.

The chain combines TRBV28 with TRBJ1-2; 10 bases line up with TRBD1. The germline V gene encodes CDR1 MDHEN and CDR2 SYDVKM. CDR3 length equals 13 residues. Germline trimming cut 6 bases from V and 6 bases from J; bases unmatched to any gene: 4. The CDR3: CASRETGGDGYTF. CDR3 DNA: TGTGCCAGCAGGGAGACAGGGGGCGATGGCTACACCTTC.